This T cell receptor (beta chain) originates from a study of blood T cell repertoires in COVID-19. Clones were sequenced by immunoSEQ multiplex PCR, and TCRdb holds only the in-frame ones, with some missing. The table has just under 350,000 clones, more than 70% seen once; the top ten hold about 6.7%. This CDR3 contains 13 residues. The germline V gene has CDR1 MNHNS and CDR2 SASEGT. The V end lost 5 bases, the J end lost 4 bases, and 11 bases lay between the germline ends. This receptor was identified in a woman between 70 and 85 years old with COVID-19, enrolled during active disease. The sequenced sample was peripheral blood. The rearrangement joins TRBV6-1 to TRBJ1-1; D is uncertain. The CDR3 region has the DNA TGTGCCAGCAGTTATATAGAGGGCACTGAAGCTTTCTTT. This codes for CASSYIEGTEAFF.